The present T cell receptor (beta chain) was sequenced within a study of cytomegalovirus exposure and HLA in healthy donors. Regarding the study as a whole: Researchers catalogued some 160 TCR beta chains as cytomegalovirus-associated. Being productive about 87% or about 30% of the time was typical of most TCR beta V segments in an earlier analysis. As was reported, the HLA-A and HLA-B alleles of most subjects were accurately predicted from TCR beta sequences. In a later analysis, TCR beta V- and J-gene trimming showed a link to a missense DCLRE1C variant.

With 60 Vbeta and 13 Jbeta primers, the PCR was carried out. The data were produced by immunoSEQ multiplex PCR, yet TCRdb's version contains in-frame clones alone and is incomplete. The profile covers around 100,000 clones, with approximately 82% appearing a single time and roughly 1.2% taken by the ten largest. Losses at the gene ends were 6 bases for V and 9 bases for J; bases not matched to a gene: 11. CDR3 length: 13 residues. Germline V CDR1 and CDR2: SQVTM, ANQGSEA. Concerning this clone itself: Its antigen is unknown.

The sample comprised PBMCs. The chain carries TRBV29-1 and TRBJ1-2; TRBD1 matches at 9 bases. This TCR derives from a woman aged 18-29 years in good health and CMV-seronegative. The CDR3 loop is CSVWTGESRSYTF. DNA for the CDR3: TGCAGCGTCTGGACAGGGGAGAGTCGTAGCTACACCTTC.